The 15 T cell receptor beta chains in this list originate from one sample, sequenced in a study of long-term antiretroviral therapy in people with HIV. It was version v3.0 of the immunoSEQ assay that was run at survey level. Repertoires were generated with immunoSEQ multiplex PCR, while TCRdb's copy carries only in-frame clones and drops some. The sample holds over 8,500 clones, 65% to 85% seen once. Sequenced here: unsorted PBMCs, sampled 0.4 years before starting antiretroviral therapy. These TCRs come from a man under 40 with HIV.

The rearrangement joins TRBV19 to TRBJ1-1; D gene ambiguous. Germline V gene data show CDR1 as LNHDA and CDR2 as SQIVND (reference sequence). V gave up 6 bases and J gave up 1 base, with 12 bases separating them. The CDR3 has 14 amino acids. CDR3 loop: CASRLWPGNTEAFF. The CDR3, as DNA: TGTGCCAGTAGGTTATGGCCAGGGAACACTGAAGCTTTCTTT.

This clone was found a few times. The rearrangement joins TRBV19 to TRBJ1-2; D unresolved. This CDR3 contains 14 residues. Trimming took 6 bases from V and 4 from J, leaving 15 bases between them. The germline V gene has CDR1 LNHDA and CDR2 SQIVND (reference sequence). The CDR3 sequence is CASSPGRGGYGYTF. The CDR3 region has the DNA TGTGCCAGTAGCCCAGGACGGGGAGGCTATGGCTACACCTTC. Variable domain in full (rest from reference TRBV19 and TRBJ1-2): DGGITQSPKYLFRKEGQNVTLSCEQNLNHDAMYWYRQDPGQGLRLIYYSQIVNDFQKGDIAEGYSVSREKKESFPLTVTSAQKNPTAFYLCASSPGRGGYGYTFGSGTRLTVV.

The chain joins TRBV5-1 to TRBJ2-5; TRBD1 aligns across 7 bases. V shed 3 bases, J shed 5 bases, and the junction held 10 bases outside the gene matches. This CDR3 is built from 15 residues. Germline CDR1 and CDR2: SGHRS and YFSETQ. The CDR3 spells CASSSWDSRVETQYF. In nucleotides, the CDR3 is TGCGCCAGCAGCTCATGGGACAGTCGGGTGGAGACCCAGTACTTC.

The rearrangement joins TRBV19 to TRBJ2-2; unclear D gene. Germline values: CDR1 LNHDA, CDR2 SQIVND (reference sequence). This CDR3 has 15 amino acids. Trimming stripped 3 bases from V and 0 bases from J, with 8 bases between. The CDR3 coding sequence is TGTGCCAGTAGTATTGGACCCGCGAACACCGGGGAGCTGTTTTTT. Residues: CASSIGPANTGELFF.

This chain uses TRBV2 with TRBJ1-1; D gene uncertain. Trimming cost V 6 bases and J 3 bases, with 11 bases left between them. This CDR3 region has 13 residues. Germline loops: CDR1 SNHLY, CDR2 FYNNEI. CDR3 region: CASRDRRYTEAFF. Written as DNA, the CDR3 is TGTGCCAGCAGGGATAGAAGGTACACTGAAGCTTTCTTT.

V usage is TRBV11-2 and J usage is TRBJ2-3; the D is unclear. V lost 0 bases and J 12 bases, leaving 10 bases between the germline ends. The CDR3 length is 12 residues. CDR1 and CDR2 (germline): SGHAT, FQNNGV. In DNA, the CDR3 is TGTGCCAGCAGCTTAGATCTCCGTGATCAGTATTTT. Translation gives CASSLDLRDQYF.

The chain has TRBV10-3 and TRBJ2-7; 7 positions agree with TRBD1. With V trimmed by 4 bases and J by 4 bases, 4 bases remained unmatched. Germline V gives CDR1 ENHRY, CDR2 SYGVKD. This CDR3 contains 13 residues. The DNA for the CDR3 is TGTGCCATCAGTGCACAGGGGTTGTACGAGCAGTACTTC. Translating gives CAISAQGLYEQYF.

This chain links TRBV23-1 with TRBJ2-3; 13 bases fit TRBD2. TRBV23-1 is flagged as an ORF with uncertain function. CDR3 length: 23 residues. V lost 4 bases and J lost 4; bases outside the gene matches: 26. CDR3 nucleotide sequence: TGCGCCAGCAGTCCTATCCGGGACAGAGACCTGACTAGCGGGAGGAACCCCGCAGATACGCAGTATTTT. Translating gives CASSPIRDRDLTSGRNPADTQYF.

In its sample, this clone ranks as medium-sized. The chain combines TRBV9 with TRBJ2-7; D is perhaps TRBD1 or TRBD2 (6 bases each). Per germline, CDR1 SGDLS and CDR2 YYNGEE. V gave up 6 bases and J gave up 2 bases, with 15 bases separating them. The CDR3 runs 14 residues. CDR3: CASTRDTGAYEQYF. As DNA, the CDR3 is TGTGCCAGCACCCGGGACACGGGGGCCTACGAGCAGTACTTC.

CDR3 loop: CASSLSGAGNEQYF. The DNA for the CDR3 is TGTGCCAGCAGCTTATCAGGGGCGGGGAACGAGCAGTACTTC. The J gene is TRBJ2-7, the V gene TRBV11-2; possibly TRBD1 or TRBD2 for D (6 bases each). CDR3 length: 14 amino acids. V was trimmed by 2 bases and J by 5 bases, leaving 13 bases between them. CDR1 is SGHAT, CDR2 FQNNGV, per germline.

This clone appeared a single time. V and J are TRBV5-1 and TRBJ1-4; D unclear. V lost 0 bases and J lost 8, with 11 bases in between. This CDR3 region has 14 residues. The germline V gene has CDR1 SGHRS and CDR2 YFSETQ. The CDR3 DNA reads TGCGCCAGCAGCTTGGCCTCGGAGGCGGAAAAACTGTTTTTT. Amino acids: CASSLASEAEKLFF. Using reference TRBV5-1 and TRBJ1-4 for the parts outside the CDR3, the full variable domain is KAGVTQTPRYLIKTRGQQVTLSCSPISGHRSVSWYQQTPGQGLQFLFEYFSETQRNKGNFPGRFSGRQFSNSRSEMNVSTLELGDSALYLCASSLASEAEKLFFGSGTQLSVL.

Here the CDR3 DNA reads TGTGCCATCAGCAGGGACAGGGGTTTTAATGAAAAACTGTTTTTT. Encoded protein: CAISRDRGFNEKLFF. V usage is TRBV10-3 and J usage is TRBJ1-4; 10 positions agree with TRBD1. Germline lookup yields CDR1 ENHRY and CDR2 SYGVKD. The CDR3 consists of 15 residues. Germline trimming cut 6 bases from V and 4 bases from J; bases unmatched to any gene: 5.

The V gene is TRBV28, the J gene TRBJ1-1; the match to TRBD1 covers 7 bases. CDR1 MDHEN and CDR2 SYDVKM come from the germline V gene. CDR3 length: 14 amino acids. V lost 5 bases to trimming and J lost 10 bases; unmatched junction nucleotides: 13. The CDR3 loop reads CASSITDRKLGAFF. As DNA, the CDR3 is TGTGCCAGCAGTATAACGGACAGGAAACTAGGAGCTTTCTTT.

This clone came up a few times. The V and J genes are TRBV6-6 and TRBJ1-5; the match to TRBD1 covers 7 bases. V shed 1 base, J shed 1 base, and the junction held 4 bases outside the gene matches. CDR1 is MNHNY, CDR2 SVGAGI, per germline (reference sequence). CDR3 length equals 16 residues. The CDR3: CASSYLAGGSNQPQHF. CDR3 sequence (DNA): TGTGCCAGCAGTTACTTGGCAGGGGGGAGCAATCAGCCCCAGCATTTT.

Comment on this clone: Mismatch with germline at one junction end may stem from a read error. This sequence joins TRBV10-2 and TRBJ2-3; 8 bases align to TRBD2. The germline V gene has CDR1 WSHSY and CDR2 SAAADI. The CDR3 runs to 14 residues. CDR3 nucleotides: TGCGCCAGAAGTGCGGGGGGAGACACAGATACGCAGTATTTT. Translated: CARSAGGDTDTQYF.